Presented here are 21 T cell receptor beta chains from one specimen sequenced in a study of blood T cell repertoires in COVID-19. Generated by immunoSEQ multiplex PCR, the TCRdb table keeps only in-frame clones and is missing some. The sample lists 170,000 or so clones, approximately 87% seen once, with approximately 0.93% in the top ten. The sample was peripheral blood. All receptors come from a woman in her late teens or twenties who had recovered from COVID-19.

This rearrangement joins TRBV6-2 or TRBV6-3 to TRBJ1-6; D perhaps matches TRBD1 (5 bases). With 5 bases removed from V and 4 bases from J, the gap between germline ends came to 12 bases. The CDR3 loop spans 15 amino acids. CDR1 and CDR2 from the germline V gene are MNHEY and SVGEGT. CDR3 loop: CASSTPTAYNSPLHF. CDR3 bases: TGTGCCAGCAGTACCCCGACAGCGTATAATTCACCCCTCCACTTT.

The chain has TRBV7-2 and TRBJ2-2; 11 bases fit TRBD2. The germline V gene has CDR1 SGHTA and CDR2 FQGNSA. Trimming removed 1 base from V and 8 bases from J; junction bases left unmatched: 3. The CDR3 has 15 residues. The CDR3 coding sequence is TGTGCCAGCAGCTTAGGAACTAGCGGGGGTGGGGAGCTGTTTTTT. It codes for CASSLGTSGGGELFF.

V is TRBV10-3 and J is TRBJ2-7; D not resolved. V was trimmed by 3 bases and J by 0 bases, leaving 6 bases between them. Looked up from germline, CDR1 is ENHRY and CDR2 is SYGVKD. The CDR3 is 13 amino acids. In nucleotides, the CDR3 is TGTGCCATCAGTGAATACAGCTCCTACGAGCAGTACTTC. This sequence encodes CAISEYSSYEQYF.

This chain uses TRBV6-5 with TRBJ2-2, with TRBD1 as a possible D gene (5 bases). Germline CDR1 is MNHEY and CDR2 is SVGAGI. The CDR3 length is 14 residues. Trimming cost V 6 bases and J 3 bases, with 11 bases left between them. The DNA of the CDR3 is TGTGCCAGCAGACTCAGGGTATACACCGGGGAGCTGTTTTTT. Translated, it gives CASRLRVYTGELFF.

V gene TRBV28 combines with J gene TRBJ1-1; D call uncertain. Germline CDR1 MDHEN, CDR2 SYDVKM. This CDR3 comprises 13 residues. Trimming left V 3 bases short and J 5 bases short, with 10 bases between. CDR3 in DNA: TGTGCCAGCAGTTTCAGAGAGGGTACTGAAGCTTTCTTT. Encoded protein: CASSFREGTEAFF.

The chain has TRBV7-2 and TRBJ1-2; D is uncertain. The CDR3 covers 15 residues. V dropped 0 bases and J dropped 4 bases, with 12 bases sitting between them. Germline CDR1 SGHTA, CDR2 FQGNSA. DNA of the CDR3: TGTGCCAGCAGCTTAGCTCAAATGGCAGTCTATGGCTACACCTTC. Translated, it gives CASSLAQMAVYGYTF.

CDR3 region: CASGDFPGRSDTQYF. The CDR3 bases are TGTGCCAGCGGGGACTTCCCGGGCCGATCAGATACGCAGTATTTT. The chain joins TRBV27 to TRBJ2-3; tentative D call: TRBD2 (6 bases). The germline gives CDR1 MNHEY, CDR2 SMNVEV (reference sequence). Trimming took off 8 bases at V and 4 bases at J, with 19 bases between the two ends. The CDR3 totals 15 residues.

V usage is TRBV6-5 and J usage is TRBJ1-4; D may be TRBD1 (6 bases). There are 13 residues in the CDR3. V was trimmed by 5 bases and J by 6 bases, leaving 10 bases between them. Germline values: CDR1 MNHEY, CDR2 SVGAGI. The CDR3 protein is CASSTGSHEKLFF. CDR3 DNA: TGTGCCAGCAGTACAGGGTCTCATGAAAAACTGTTTTTT.

The V gene is TRBV7-6, the J gene TRBJ1-4; D unresolved. This CDR3 contains 16 residues. Between the trimmed V and J ends, which lost 0 bases and 1 base, there was a span of 9 bases. Germline V gene lookup returns CDR1 SGHVS and CDR2 FNYEAQ. The CDR3 sequence is CASSLALGETNEKLFF. CDR3 sequence (DNA): TGTGCCAGCAGCTTAGCGCTCGGGGAAACTAATGAAAAACTGTTTTTT.

The CDR3 region is CASTPARGAYYGYTF. The CDR3 DNA sequence: TGTGCCAGCACCCCCGCCAGGGGCGCGTACTATGGCTACACCTTC. V gene TRBV6-5 combines with J gene TRBJ1-2; TRBD1 might be the D (6 bases). In germline, CDR1 is MNHEY, CDR2 SVGAGI. Trimming removed 7 bases at V and 3 bases at J, with 18 bases between. The CDR3 sequence is 15 residues long.

This chain connects TRBV11-2 to TRBJ2-7; D might be TRBD1 (6 bases). Germline V lookup: CDR1 SGHAT, CDR2 FQNNGV. The length of the CDR3 is 17 residues. With 5 bases removed from V and 7 bases from J, the gap between germline ends came to 27 bases. Here the CDR3 reads CASSLSGTSPEFGEQYV. The CDR3 DNA reads as TGTGCCAGCAGCCTCTCCGGGACATCCCCCGAGTTTGGAGAGCAGTACGTC.

The rearrangement joins TRBV2 to TRBJ2-1; 9 nucleotides match TRBD2. Germline-derived CDR1 and CDR2 are SNHLY and FYNNEI. This CDR3 comprises 14 residues. V was clipped by 8 bases and J by 5 bases; unmatched bases: 7. The CDR3 DNA sequence: TGTGCCAGCCGTAGGACTAGCGTCGACAATGAGCAGTTCTTC. Protein: CASRRTSVDNEQFF.

V usage is TRBV5-1 and J usage is TRBJ2-7, with a tentative D call TRBD2 (5 bases). The germline gives CDR1 SGHRS, CDR2 YFSETQ. Deletions cut 4 bases from V and 3 bases from J, with 17 bases between. The CDR3 sequence is 15 residues long. CDR3 loop: CASSLGSSADYEQYF. CDR3 nucleotide sequence: TGCGCCAGCAGCCTGGGGAGTAGCGCGGACTACGAGCAGTACTTC. Using reference TRBV5-1 and TRBJ2-7 for the parts outside the CDR3, the full variable domain is KAGVTQTPRYLIKTRGQQVTLSCSPISGHRSVSWYQQTPGQGLQFLFEYFSETQRNKGNFPGRFSGRQFSNSRSEMNVSTLELGDSALYLCASSLGSSADYEQYFGPGTRLTVT.

CDR3 nucleotides: TGTGCCACCCAAGCGGGAGGCCTCACCGGGGAGCTGTTTTTT. Its translation is CATQAGGLTGELFF. The V and J genes are TRBV6-5 and TRBJ2-2; TRBD2 agrees at 9 bases. The CDR3 runs to 14 residues. Germline V gene data show CDR1 as MNHEY and CDR2 as SVGAGI. The V and J ends lost 10 bases and 4 bases, in that order; junction bases with no gene match: 7.

The chain is built from TRBV11-2 and TRBJ2-1; 8 positions agree with TRBD1. CDR1 and CDR2 from the germline V gene are SGHAT and FQNNGV. The CDR3 totals 16 residues. The trim removed 0 bases at V and 1 base at J, leaving 2 bases unmatched. The CDR3 sequence: CASSLDRGPSYNEQFF. In DNA form, the CDR3 reads TGTGCCAGCAGCTTAGACAGGGGGCCGTCCTACAATGAGCAGTTCTTC.

This sequence joins TRBV7-2 and TRBJ2-1; TRBD2 matches 9 bases. Trimming took 3 bases from V and 5 from J; bases not matched to a gene: 5. The CDR3 length is 15 residues. Looked up from germline, CDR1 is SGHTA and CDR2 is FQGNSA. The CDR3 coding sequence is TGTGCCAGCAGCTTCTGGATAGCGGGGGACAATGAGCAGTTCTTC. This codes for CASSFWIAGDNEQFF.

The chain links TRBV6-5 to TRBJ2-1; D perhaps matches TRBD2 (5 bases). CDR3 length: 16 residues. The germline CDR1 and CDR2 sequences are MNHEY and SVGAGI. Trimming left V 0 bases short and J 0 bases short, with 9 bases between. The CDR3 region is CASSYSVGSSYNEQFF. Written as DNA, the CDR3 is TGTGCCAGCAGTTACTCGGTAGGGAGCTCCTACAATGAGCAGTTCTTC.

The rearrangement joins TRBV7-2 to TRBJ2-3; D ambiguous. The CDR3 runs to 12 residues. Germline CDR1 SGHTA, CDR2 FQGNSA. The V end was cut by 5 bases, the J end by 5 bases, with 8 bases between. For the CDR3, the DNA is TGTGCCAGCAGCAACTTTCGAGATACGCAGTATTTT. This gives the protein CASSNFRDTQYF.

This chain uses TRBV30 with TRBJ2-5, with D tentatively TRBD1 (6 bases). CDR3 length equals 13 residues. Germline V lookup: CDR1 GTSNPN, CDR2 SVGIG (reference sequence). Deletions cut 3 bases from V and 4 bases from J, with 12 bases between. In DNA, the CDR3 is TGTGCCTGGAGGGCCACAGGGCGAGAGACCCAGTACTTC. It specifies CAWRATGRETQYF.

The V gene is TRBV4-1, the J gene TRBJ1-2; 10 bases line up with TRBD1. The V gene end was trimmed by 3 bases and the J gene end by 0 bases; junction bases not matched to a gene: 7. The CDR3 is 17 amino acids. Germline V gene lookup returns CDR1 MGHRA and CDR2 YSYEKL. The CDR3 DNA is TGCGCCAGCAGCCACATGGGACAGGGGAAGACTAACTATGGCTACACCTTC. The encoded protein is CASSHMGQGKTNYGYTF.

This chain connects TRBV4-1 to TRBJ2-3, with D hard to call. Germline V lookup: CDR1 MGHRA, CDR2 YSYEKL. V was cut by 1 base and J by 3 bases, with 8 bases left in between. The length of the CDR3 is 14 residues. CDR3 bases: TGCGCCAGCAGCCAAGTAGTCTTAACAGATACGCAGTATTTT. Residues: CASSQVVLTDTQYF.